A selection of T cell receptor beta chains follows, all from one sample in a study of cytomegalovirus exposure and HLA in healthy donors. Sequencing was performed with immunoSEQ multiplex PCR; in TCRdb, only in-frame clones are kept and a portion is missing. The sample has about 210,000 clones, nearly 80% seen once. What was sequenced was PBMCs. These receptors all come from a male donor in good health and CMV-seronegative. CDR3s include the opening cysteine and the closing phenylalanine or tryptophan. The D gene is left open where the match is weak. Expanded clones are given a class, and other clones once, few, many or no size at all.

D	V	size	J	CDR3	DNA
NA	TRBV9	NA	TRBJ2-7	CASSVLTGGNEQYF	TGTGCCAGCAGCGTCCTCACAGGCGGGAACGAGCAGTACTTC
TRBD1	TRBV5-1	NA	TRBJ1-1	CASSFTGATEAFF	TGCGCCAGCAGCTTTACAGGGGCCACTGAAGCTTTCTTT
NA	TRBV6-1	NA	TRBJ1-1	CASRLTEAFF	TGTGCCAGCAGACTCACTGAAGCTTTCTTT
NA	TRBV27	NA	TRBJ2-3	CASSLSQGILTDTQYF	TGTGCCAGCAGTTTATCGCAGGGGATCCTCACAGATACGCAGTATTTT
TRBD2	TRBV27	NA	TRBJ2-5	CASSLGGGETQYF	TGTGCCAGCAGTTTAGGGGGAGGGGAGACCCAGTACTTC
NA	TRBV7-8	NA	TRBJ2-5	CASSPEWGVQETQYF	TGTGCCAGCAGCCCCGAATGGGGAGTTCAAGAGACCCAGTACTTC
NA	TRBV7-2	NA	TRBJ2-5	CASSLGMSQETQYF	TGTGCCAGCAGCTTAGGAATGAGTCAAGAGACCCAGTACTTC
NA	TRBV29-1	NA	TRBJ1-4	CSVVGTNEKLFF	TGCAGCGTTGTGGGCACTAATGAAAAACTGTTTTTT
TRBD2	TRBV4-3	NA	TRBJ2-5	CASSQGLADSQETQYF	TGCGCCAGCAGCCAAGGACTAGCGGACTCACAAGAGACCCAGTACTTC
TRBD1	TRBV6-5	NA	TRBJ1-5	CASSYQGGPQHF	TGTGCCAGCAGTTACCAGGGGGGGCCCCAGCATTTT
TRBD1	TRBV9	NA	TRBJ1-1	CASSASGTAKAFF	TGTGCCAGCAGCGCGTCCGGGACAGCCAAAGCTTTCTTT
TRBD2	TRBV28	NA	TRBJ2-7	CASNPLAGVPYEQYF	TGTGCCAGCAACCCACTAGCGGGGGTACCCTACGAGCAGTACTTC
NA	TRBV29-1	NA	TRBJ1-3	CSVGNRLLPGNTIYF	TGCAGCGTTGGGAATCGACTTCTACCTGGAAACACCATATATTTT
TRBD1	TRBV30	NA	TRBJ1-1	CAWSGDRGPEAFF	TGTGCCTGGAGTGGAGACAGGGGGCCTGAAGCTTTCTTT
NA	TRBV7-2	NA	TRBJ1-2	CASSQGAGAGGYTF	TGTGCCAGCAGCCAAGGGGCGGGGGCGGGGGGCTACACCTTC
NA	TRBV5-6	NA	TRBJ2-2	CASSLRYGDNTGELFF	TGTGCCAGCAGCTTGAGGTACGGGGATAACACCGGGGAGCTGTTTTTT
NA	TRBV5-1	NA	TRBJ1-1	CASSDKANTEAFF	TGCGCCAGCAGCGACAAAGCGAACACTGAAGCTTTCTTT
TRBD2	TRBV27	NA	TRBJ2-3	CASSGLAASTDTQYF	TGTGCCAGCAGCGGACTAGCGGCTAGCACAGATACGCAGTATTTT
TRBD1	TRBV29-1	NA	TRBJ2-4	CSVLRQGADGNIQYF	TGCAGCGTCCTCCGACAGGGGGCTGATGGAAACATTCAGTACTTC
TRBD1	TRBV7-7	NA	TRBJ1-4	CASSRDRNEKLFF	TGTGCCAGCAGCCGGGACAGAAATGAAAAACTGTTTTTT
TRBD2	TRBV7-3	NA	TRBJ2-3	CASSLKWGGQDTQYF	TGTGCCAGCAGCTTAAAGTGGGGGGGTCAAGATACGCAGTATTTT
NA	TRBV9	NA	TRBJ2-1	CASSVGGPEQFF	TGTGCCAGCAGCGTAGGGGGGCCTGAGCAGTTCTTC
NA	TRBV28	NA	TRBJ1-3	CASSPGLLSGNTIYF	TGTGCCAGCAGCCCAGGGCTCCTCTCTGGAAACACCATATATTTT
TRBD2	TRBV9	once	TRBJ2-7	CASSSAGTSGAYEQYF	TGTGCCAGCAGCTCAGCGGGGACTAGCGGAGCTTACGAGCAGTACTTC
TRBD1	TRBV19	NA	TRBJ1-2	CATLGQGANYGYTF	TGTGCCACTTTGGGACAGGGGGCTAACTATGGCTACACCTTC
TRBD1	TRBV6-1	NA	TRBJ1-2	CASRTGMGYGYTF	TGTGCCAGCAGGACAGGGATGGGGTATGGCTACACCTTC
NA	TRBV5-1	NA	TRBJ2-1	CASSLDGSDYNNEQFF	TGCGCCAGCAGCTTGGATGGTAGCGACTATAACAATGAGCAGTTCTTC
TRBD1	TRBV6-1	NA	TRBJ2-3	CASSSRDRGMDTQYF	TGTGCCAGCAGTAGCCGGGACAGGGGGATGGATACGCAGTATTTT
TRBD2	TRBV30	once	TRBJ2-1	CAWTASGIGEQFF	TGTGCCTGGACGGCTAGCGGAATCGGTGAGCAGTTCTTC
TRBD1	TRBV28	NA	TRBJ2-2	CASSTGGRSTGELFF	TGTGCCAGCAGTACAGGGGGCAGGAGCACCGGGGAGCTGTTTTTT
NA	TRBV11-3	NA	TRBJ2-1	CASSPSYLNEQFF	TGTGCCAGCAGCCCGTCTTATCTCAATGAGCAGTTCTTC
NA	TRBV2	NA	TRBJ1-4	CASSEAGGENEKLFF	TGTGCCAGCAGTGAAGCTGGGGGGGAGAATGAAAAACTGTTTTTT
NA	TRBV25-1	once	TRBJ1-4	CASSEYPPRATNEKLFF	TGTGCCAGCAGTGAATATCCCCCCAGGGCAACTAATGAAAAACTGTTTTTT
TRBD1	TRBV5-6	NA	TRBJ1-3	CASSFAGTGGNTIYF	TGTGCCAGCAGCTTCGCCGGGACAGGTGGAAACACCATATATTTT
NA	TRBV28	NA	TRBJ2-7	CASSLGGMKSYEQYF	TGTGCCAGCAGTTTAGGGGGGATGAAGTCCTACGAGCAGTACTTC
NA	TRBV9	few	TRBJ1-3	CASSVSGSVAGNTIYF	TGTGCCAGCAGCGTATCAGGGTCAGTCGCTGGAAACACCATATATTTT
TRBD1	TRBV28	NA	TRBJ2-7	CASSSDRDYEQYF	TGTGCCAGCAGTTCGGACAGGGACTACGAGCAGTACTTC
NA	TRBV7-9	NA	TRBJ1-3	CASSLGGDSGNTIYF	TGTGCCAGCAGCCTTGGGGGGGACTCTGGAAACACCATATATTTT
TRBD2	TRBV7-9	NA	TRBJ2-7	CASSPRSGASYEQYF	TGTGCCAGCAGCCCCAGGAGCGGGGCCTCCTACGAGCAGTACTTC
TRBD2	TRBV28	NA	TRBJ2-3	CASIERETSTDTQYF	TGTGCCAGCATTGAGCGGGAGACTAGCACAGATACGCAGTATTTT
NA	TRBV5-8	NA	TRBJ1-2	CASSGGGGNYGYTF	TGTGCCAGCAGCGGAGGTGGAGGGAACTATGGCTACACCTTC
NA	TRBV6-1	NA	TRBJ1-1	CASNLQGNTEAFF	TGTGCCAGCAACCTACAGGGTAACACTGAAGCTTTCTTT
NA	TRBV7-2	NA	TRBJ2-2	CASSLDGWSTGELFF	TGTGCCAGCAGCTTAGATGGCTGGTCCACCGGGGAGCTGTTTTTT
TRBD1	TRBV10-3	NA	TRBJ1-2	CAISELDRDYGYTF	TGTGCCATCAGTGAGTTGGACAGGGACTATGGCTACACCTTC
NA	TRBV28	NA	TRBJ1-1	CASSLPRVTEAFF	TGTGCCAGCAGTTTGCCCAGGGTCACTGAAGCTTTCTTT
NA	TRBV5-1	NA	TRBJ1-1	CASQFGTPNTEAFF	TGCGCCAGCCAGTTCGGGACACCGAACACTGAAGCTTTCTTT
TRBD2	TRBV5-4	NA	TRBJ2-7	CASSPARSGGFDEQYF	TGCGCCAGCAGCCCAGCGAGGAGCGGGGGGTTCGACGAGCAGTACTTC
TRBD1	TRBV11-2	NA	TRBJ2-3	CASSEGQSTDTQYF	TGTGCCAGCAGCGAGGGACAGAGCACAGATACGCAGTATTTT